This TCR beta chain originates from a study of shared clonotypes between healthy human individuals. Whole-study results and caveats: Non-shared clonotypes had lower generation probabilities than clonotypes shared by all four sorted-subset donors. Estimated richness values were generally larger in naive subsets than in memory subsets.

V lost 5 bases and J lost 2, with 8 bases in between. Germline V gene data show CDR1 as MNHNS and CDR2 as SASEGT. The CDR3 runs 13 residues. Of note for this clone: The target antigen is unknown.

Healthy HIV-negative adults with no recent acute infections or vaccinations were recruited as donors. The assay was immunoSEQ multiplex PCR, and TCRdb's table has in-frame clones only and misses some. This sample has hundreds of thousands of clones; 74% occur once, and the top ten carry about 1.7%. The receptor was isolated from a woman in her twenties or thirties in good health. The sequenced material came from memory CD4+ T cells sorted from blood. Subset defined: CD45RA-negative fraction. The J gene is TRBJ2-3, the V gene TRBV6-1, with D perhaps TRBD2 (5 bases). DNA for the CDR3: TGTGCCAGCAGTCGTAGCGACACAGATACGCAGTATTTT. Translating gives CASSRSDTDTQYF.